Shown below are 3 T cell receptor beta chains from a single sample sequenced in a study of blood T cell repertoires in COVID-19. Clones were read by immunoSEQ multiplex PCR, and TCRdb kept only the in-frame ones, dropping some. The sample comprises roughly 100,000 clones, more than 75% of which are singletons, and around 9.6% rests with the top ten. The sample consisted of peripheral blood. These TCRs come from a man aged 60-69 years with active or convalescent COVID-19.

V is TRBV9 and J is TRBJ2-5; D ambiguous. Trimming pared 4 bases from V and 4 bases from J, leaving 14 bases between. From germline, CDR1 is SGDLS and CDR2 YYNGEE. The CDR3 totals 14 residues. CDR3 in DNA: TGTGCCAGCAGCCCCCATGTTCGCGGAGAGACCCAGTACTTC. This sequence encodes CASSPHVRGETQYF.

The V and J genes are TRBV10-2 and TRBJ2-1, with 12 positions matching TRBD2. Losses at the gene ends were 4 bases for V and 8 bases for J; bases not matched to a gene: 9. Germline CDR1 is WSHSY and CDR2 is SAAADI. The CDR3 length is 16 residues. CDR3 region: CASSGASGRALYEQFF. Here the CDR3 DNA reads TGCGCCAGCAGTGGGGCTAGCGGGAGGGCCCTTTATGAGCAGTTCTTC.

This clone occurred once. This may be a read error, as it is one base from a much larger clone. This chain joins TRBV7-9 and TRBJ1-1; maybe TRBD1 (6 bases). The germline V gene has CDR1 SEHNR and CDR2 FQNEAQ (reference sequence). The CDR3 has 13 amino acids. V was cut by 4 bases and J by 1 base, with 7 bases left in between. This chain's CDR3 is CASSSQGNTEAFF. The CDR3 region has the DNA TGTGCCAGCAGCTCACAGGGGAACACTGAAGCTTTCTTT. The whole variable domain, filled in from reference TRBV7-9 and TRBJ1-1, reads DTGVSQNPRHKITKRGQNVTFRCDPISEHNRLYWYRQTLGQGPEFLTYFQNEAQLEKSRLLSDRFSAERPKGSFSTLEIQRTEQGDSAMYLCASSSQGNTEAFFGQGTRLTVV.